These T cell receptor beta chains were read from a single sample in a study of tumor-infiltrating lymphocytes in primary liver carcinoma. From the multiplex PCR reads, TCRdb called clonotypes with MiXCR, one entry per CDR3 protein. There are 30,000 to 40,000 distinct CDR3 sequences in the sample; under 75% occur only once, and about 16% lies in the top ten. Input material: liver tumor tissue from sampling region 4. All receptors derive from a man between 35 and 55 years old with primary liver carcinoma and hepatitis B virus infection. The CDR3 runs from the conserved cysteine through the conserved F or W. The D gene is left open where the match is weak. The size field is filled for only some rows; it gives once, few, many or a size class.

d_call | j_call | v_call | clone_size | cdr3_aa | cdr3_nt
TRBD2 | TRBJ2-1 | TRBV6-2/TRBV6-3 | few | CAASSDPTSHEQFF | TGTGCCGCCAGCTCCGACCCGACTAGCCATGAACAGTTCTTC
- | TRBJ2-3 | TRBV11-2 | - | CASSEAPLRPAITDTQYF | TGTGCCAGCAGCGAGGCCCCACTGAGACCAGCGATCACAGATACGCAGTATTTT
TRBD1 | TRBJ1-5 | TRBV25-1 | - | CTSITRKTGSQPQHF | TGTACCAGCATTACCCGGAAGACAGGGAGTCAGCCCCAGCATTTT
TRBD2 | TRBJ2-1 | TRBV4-1 | - | CASSQESASGVNEQFF | TGCGCCAGCAGCCAAGAATCGGCTAGCGGGGTAAATGAGCAGTTCTTC
- | TRBJ1-2 | TRBV29-1 | - | CSGLIQGTNYGYTF | TGCAGCGGCTTGATTCAGGGGACAAACTATGGCTACACCTTC
- | TRBJ2-1 | TRBV11-1 | - | CTSSARGPNEQFF | TGTACCAGCAGCGCGAGAGGGCCCAATGAGCAGTTCTTC
- | TRBJ1-3 | TRBV7-8 | - | CVSSLATASSGNTIYF | TGTGTCAGTAGCTTAGCGACTGCGTCCTCTGGAAACACCATATATTTT
- | TRBJ2-7 | TRBV21-1 | - | CARTRLAGSYEQYF | TGTGCCAGAACGAGATTAGCGGGATCCTACGAGCAGTACTTC
- | TRBJ2-3 | TRBV11-3 | - | CASSLGCTDTQYF | TGTGCCAGTAGCCTGGGGTGCACAGATACGCAGTATTTT
TRBD1 | TRBJ2-6 | TRBV11-2 | - | CANSKGGDRGISLSGANVLTF | TGTGCCAACAGCAAGGGGGGAGACAGGGGCATCTCCCTCTCTGGGGCCAACGTCCTGACTTTC
- | TRBJ2-4 | TRBV11-1 | once | CASSPPPVKKIQYF | TGTGCCAGCAGCCCCCCCCCAGTCAAAAAAATTCAGTATTTC
TRBD2 | TRBJ2-2 | TRBV9 | - | CASSAGTSRTGELFF | TGTGCCAGCAGCGCCGGGACTAGCCGCACCGGGGAGCTGTTTTTT
- | TRBJ2-1 | TRBV4-2 | - | CASSHARRHGNNEQFF | TGTGCCAGCAGCCACGCCCGGAGACATGGGAACAATGAGCAGTTCTTC
TRBD1 | TRBJ1-1 | TRBV4-1 | medium-sized | CASSQGDRGRDTEAFF | TGCGCCAGCAGCCAAGGTGACAGGGGAAGGGACACTGAAGCTTTCTTT
- | TRBJ2-3 | TRBV5-4 | medium-sized | CASSPRGGTDTQYF | TGTGCCAGCAGCCCCCGAGGGGGGACAGATACGCAGTATTTT
- | TRBJ1-6 | TRBV5-1 | many | CASSEGHDNSPLHF | TGCGCCAGCAGCGAGGGCCACGATAATTCACCCCTCCACTTT
TRBD1 | TRBJ2-1 | TRBV28 | - | CANRGPLVNEQFF | TGTGCTAACAGGGGGCCGTTAGTCAATGAGCAGTTCTTC
- | TRBJ2-4 | TRBV12-3/TRBV12-4 | - | CASSLMGRRARAGNQYF | TGTGCCAGCAGCCTGATGGGGAGAAGGGCAAGGGCGGGCAATCAGTACTTC
- | TRBJ2-2 | TRBV10-2 | - | CANSGRRESGEQFF | TGCGCTAACAGTGGACGAAGAGAGAGTGGGGAGCAGTTTTTT
- | TRBJ1-5 | TRBV29-1 | - | CSARGGANQAQHF | TGCAGCGCCAGAGGGGGAGCGAATCAGGCTCAGCATTTT
TRBD2 | TRBJ2-5 | TRBV4-3 | - | CASNQAASGRTGETQYF | TGCGCCAGCAACCAAGCGGCTAGCGGGAGGACTGGTGAGACCCAATACTTC
TRBD1 | TRBJ2-5 | TRBV7-9 | - | CASSSQGETRYF | TGTGCCAGTAGCTCCCAGGGGGAGACCCGGTACTTC
- | TRBJ1-5 | TRBV14 | - | CGSSQIGTLNKPQHF | TGTGGCAGCAGCCAAATTGGGACCCTCAATAAGCCCCAACATTTT
TRBD2 | TRBJ2-1 | TRBV29-1 | - | CSVEGRDLAEIYDEQFF | TGCAGCGTTGAAGGAAGGGACCTAGCGGAGATCTACGATGAGCAGTTCTTC
- | TRBJ1-4 | TRBV29-1 | once | CRATGIRATNVKLLF | TGCAGGGCCACAGGGATCAGAGCAACTAATGTAAAACTGCTTTTT
- | TRBJ2-3 | TRBV6-1 | - | CANSEAREKVPQYF | TGTGCCAACAGTGAGGCGAGGGAAAAGGTGCCCCAGTATTTT
- | TRBJ2-2 | TRBV10-2 | - | CASSGRRGCWELFF | TGCGCCAGCAGTGGACGAAGAGGGTGTTGGGAGCTGTTTTTC
TRBD2 | TRBJ2-3 | TRBV11-3 | - | CASIDSPAGGVDTQYF | TGTGCCAGCATCGACAGCCCGGCGGGAGGAGTGGATACGCAGTATTTT
- | TRBJ1-5 | TRBV10-3 | - | CATTRTDQAPQHF | TGTGCCACGACCAGGACAGATCAGGCACCCCAGCATTTT
- | TRBJ1-5 | TRBV28 | - | CASTSGFIGNQPQHF | TGTGCTAGCACCTCAGGGTTTATAGGCAATCAGCCCCAGCATTTT
- | TRBJ1-5 | TRBV29-1 | - | CSVVGLINQAQHF | TGCAGTGTTGTCGGACTGATCAATCAGGCCCAGCATTTT
TRBD1 | TRBJ2-7 | TRBV30 | few | CAWSVAGTGPYEQHF | TGTGCCTGGAGTGTAGCCGGGACAGGACCATACGAGCAGCACTTC